What follows describes a single T cell receptor beta chain. The antigen is undetermined. MiXCR, applied by TCRdb to the reads, yields one record per CDR3 protein. Among about 360,000 distinct CDR3 sequences listed, roughly 34% were seen once. This record comes from a study of T cell repertoires in cytomegalovirus infection. Overall study: CMV epitopes in the study were HLA-C-restricted (recently identified) and HLA-B-restricted (well studied). Public signatures in TCR beta pointed to CMV infection and matching HLA type.

Germline CDR1 reads MNHEY; CDR2 reads SVGEGT. V shed 5 bases and J shed 0 bases, with 19 bases lying between them. CDR3 length: 17 amino acids. The source material was cultured PBMCs, sampled from culture after CMV antigen stimulation. The TCR originated in a human donor in good health (CMV status not recorded). Some clones in this sample may be carry-over from other donors' samples. The V and J genes are TRBV6-2 or TRBV6-3 and TRBJ1-1; possible D gene TRBD1, 5 bases. The CDR3 bases are TGTGCCAGCAGTCGAGGGGAGCCAACGCGTATGAACACTGAAGCTTTCTTT. As protein: CASSRGEPTRMNTEAFF.